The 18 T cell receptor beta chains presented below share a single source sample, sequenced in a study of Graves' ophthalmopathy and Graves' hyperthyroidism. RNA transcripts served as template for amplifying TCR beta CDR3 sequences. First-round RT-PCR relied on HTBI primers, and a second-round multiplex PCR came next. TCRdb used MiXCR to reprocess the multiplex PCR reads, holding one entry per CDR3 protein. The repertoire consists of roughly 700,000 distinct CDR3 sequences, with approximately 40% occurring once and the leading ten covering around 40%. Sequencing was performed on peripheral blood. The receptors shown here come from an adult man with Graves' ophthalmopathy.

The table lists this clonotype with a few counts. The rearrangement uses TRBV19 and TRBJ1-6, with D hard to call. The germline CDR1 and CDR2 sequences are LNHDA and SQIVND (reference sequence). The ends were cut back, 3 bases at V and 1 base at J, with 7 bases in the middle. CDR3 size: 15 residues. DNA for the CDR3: TGTGCCAGTAGTATTGAAGAATCCTATAATTCACCCCTCCACTTT. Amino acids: CASSIEESYNSPLHF.

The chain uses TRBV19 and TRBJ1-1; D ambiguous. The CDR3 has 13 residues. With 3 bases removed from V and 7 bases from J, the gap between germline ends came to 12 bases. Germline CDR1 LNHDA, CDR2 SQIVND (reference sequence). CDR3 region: CASSMAGLLEAFF. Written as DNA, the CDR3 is TGTGCCAGTAGTATGGCCGGGTTGCTTGAAGCTTTCTTT.

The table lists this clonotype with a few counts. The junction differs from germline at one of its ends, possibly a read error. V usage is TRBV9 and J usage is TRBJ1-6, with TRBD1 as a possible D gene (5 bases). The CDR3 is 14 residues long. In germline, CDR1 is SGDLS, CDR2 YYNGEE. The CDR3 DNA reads TGTGCCGGCAGCCGGGACCCTAGAGATTCACCCCTCCACTTT. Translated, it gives CAGSRDPRDSPLHF.

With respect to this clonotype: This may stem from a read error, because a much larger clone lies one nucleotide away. The CDR3 loop reads CASSLVRSGPYGHTF. The CDR3 nucleotides read TGTGCCAGCAGCTTAGTACGTTCCGGACCCTATGGCCACACCTTC. The rearrangement links TRBV7-4 to TRBJ1-2; D is ambiguous. Germline CDR1 SGHVT, CDR2 SQSDAQ. This CDR3 has 15 amino acids. The whole variable domain, remainder taken from reference TRBV7-4 and TRBJ1-2, is GAGVSQSPRYKVAKRGRDVALRCDSISGHVTLYWYRQTLGQGSEVLTYSQSDAQRDKSGRPSGRFSAERPERSVSTLKIQRTEQGDSAVYLCASSLVRSGPYGHTFGSGTRLTVV.

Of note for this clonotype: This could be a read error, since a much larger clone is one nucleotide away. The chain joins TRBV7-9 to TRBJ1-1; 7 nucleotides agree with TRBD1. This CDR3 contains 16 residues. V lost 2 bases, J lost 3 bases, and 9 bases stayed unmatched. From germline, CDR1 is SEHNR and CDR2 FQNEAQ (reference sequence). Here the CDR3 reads CASSLIGGATHTEAFF. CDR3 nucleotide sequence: TGTGCCAGCAGCTTAATAGGGGGCGCCACCCACACTGAAGCTTTCTTT.

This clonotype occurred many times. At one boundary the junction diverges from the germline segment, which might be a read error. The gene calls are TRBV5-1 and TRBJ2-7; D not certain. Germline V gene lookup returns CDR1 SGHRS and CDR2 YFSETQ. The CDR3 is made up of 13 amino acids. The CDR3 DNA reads TGTGCCAGCAGTTTAAGCAGCTCCTACGAGCAGTACTTC. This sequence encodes CASSLSSSYEQYF.

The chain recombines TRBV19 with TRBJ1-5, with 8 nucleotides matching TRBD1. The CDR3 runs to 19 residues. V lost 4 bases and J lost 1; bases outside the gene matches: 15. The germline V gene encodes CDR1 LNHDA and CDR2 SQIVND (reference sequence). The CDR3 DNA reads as TGTGCCAGTAGTACGACCGGGACAGGCGTCGTCGAAAGCAATCAGCCCCAGCATTTT. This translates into CASSTTGTGVVESNQPQHF.

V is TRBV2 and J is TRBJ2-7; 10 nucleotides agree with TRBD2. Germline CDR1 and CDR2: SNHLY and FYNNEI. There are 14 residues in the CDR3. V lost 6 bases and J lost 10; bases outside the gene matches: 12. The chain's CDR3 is CASSFYTSGIEQYF. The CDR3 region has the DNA TGTGCCAGCAGCTTTTATACTAGCGGGATCGAACAGTACTTC.

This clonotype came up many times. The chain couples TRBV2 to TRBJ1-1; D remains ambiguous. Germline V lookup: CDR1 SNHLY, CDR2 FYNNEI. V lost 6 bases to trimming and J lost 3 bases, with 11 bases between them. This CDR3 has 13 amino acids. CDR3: CASRMDVDTEAFF. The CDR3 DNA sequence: TGTGCCAGCAGGATGGACGTGGACACTGAAGCTTTCTTT. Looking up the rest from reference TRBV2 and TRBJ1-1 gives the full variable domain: EPEVTQTPSHQVTQMGQEVILRCVPISNHLYFYWYRQILGQKVEFLVSFYNNEISEKSEIFDDQFSVERPDGSNFTLKIRSTKLEDSAMYFCASRMDVDTEAFFGQGTRLTVV.

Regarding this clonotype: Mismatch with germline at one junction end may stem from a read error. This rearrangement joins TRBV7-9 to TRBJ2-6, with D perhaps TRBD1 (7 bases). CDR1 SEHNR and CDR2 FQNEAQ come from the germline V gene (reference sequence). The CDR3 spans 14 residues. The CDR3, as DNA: TGTGCCAGCAGCTTAGTGGGGGGACAGCGCACTGAAGCTTTC. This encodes CASSLVGGQRTEAF.

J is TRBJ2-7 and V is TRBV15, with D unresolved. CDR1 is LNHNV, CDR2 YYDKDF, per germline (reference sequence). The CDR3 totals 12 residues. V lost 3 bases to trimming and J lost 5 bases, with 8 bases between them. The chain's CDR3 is CATSSPGHEQYF. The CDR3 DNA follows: TGTGCCACCAGCAGTCCGGGCCACGAGCAGTACTTC.

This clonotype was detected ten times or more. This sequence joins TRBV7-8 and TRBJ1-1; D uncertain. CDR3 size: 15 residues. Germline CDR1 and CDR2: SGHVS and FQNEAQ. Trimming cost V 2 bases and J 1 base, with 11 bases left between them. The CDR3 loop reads CASSLMVTANTEAFF. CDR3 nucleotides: TGTGCCAGCAGCTTAATGGTCACCGCGAACACTGAAGCTTTCTTT.

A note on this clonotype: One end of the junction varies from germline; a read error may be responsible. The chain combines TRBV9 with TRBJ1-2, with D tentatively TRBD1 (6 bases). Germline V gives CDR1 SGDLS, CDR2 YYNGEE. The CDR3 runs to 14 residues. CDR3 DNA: TGTGCCAGCAGCCATAGGACAGACTTCTATGGCTTCACCTTC. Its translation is CASSHRTDFYGFTF.

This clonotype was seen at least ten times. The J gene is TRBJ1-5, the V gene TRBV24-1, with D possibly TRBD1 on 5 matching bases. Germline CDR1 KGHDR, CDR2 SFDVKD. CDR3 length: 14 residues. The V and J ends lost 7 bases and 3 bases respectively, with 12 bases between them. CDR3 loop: CATSDDSDNQPQHF. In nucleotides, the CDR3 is TGTGCCACCAGCGACGACAGCGACAATCAGCCCCAGCATTTT.

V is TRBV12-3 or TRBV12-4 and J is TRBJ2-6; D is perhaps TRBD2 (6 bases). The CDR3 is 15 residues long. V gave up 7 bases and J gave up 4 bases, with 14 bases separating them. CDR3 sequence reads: CASNTGEAGANVLTF. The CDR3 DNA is TGTGCCAGCAACACTGGGGAGGCCGGGGCCAACGTCCTGACTTTC.

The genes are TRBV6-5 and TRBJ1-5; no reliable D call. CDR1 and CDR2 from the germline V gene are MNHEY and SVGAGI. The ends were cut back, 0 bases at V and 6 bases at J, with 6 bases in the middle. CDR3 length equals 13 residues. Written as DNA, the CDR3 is TGTGCCAGCAGTTACTCGATCCTTCAGCCCCAGCATTTT. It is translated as CASSYSILQPQHF.

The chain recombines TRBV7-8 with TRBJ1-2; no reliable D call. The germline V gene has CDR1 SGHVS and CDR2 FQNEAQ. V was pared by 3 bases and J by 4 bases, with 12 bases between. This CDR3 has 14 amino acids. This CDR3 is CASSFWTEPYGYTF. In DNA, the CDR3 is TGTGCCAGCAGCTTTTGGACGGAACCCTATGGCTACACCTTC. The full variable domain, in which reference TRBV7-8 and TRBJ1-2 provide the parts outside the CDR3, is GAGVSQSPRYKVAKRGQDVALRCDPISGHVSLFWYQQALGQGPEFLTYFQNEAQLDKSGLPSDRFFAERPEGSVSTLKIQRTQQEDSAVYLCASSFWTEPYGYTFGSGTRLTVV.

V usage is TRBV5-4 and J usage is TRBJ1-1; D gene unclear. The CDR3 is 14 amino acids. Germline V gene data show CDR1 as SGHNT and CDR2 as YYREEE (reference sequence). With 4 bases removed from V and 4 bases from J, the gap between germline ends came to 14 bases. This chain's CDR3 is CASSTTRLGTEAFF. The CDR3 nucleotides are TGTGCCAGCAGCACCACCCGGTTGGGCACTGAAGCTTTCTTT.